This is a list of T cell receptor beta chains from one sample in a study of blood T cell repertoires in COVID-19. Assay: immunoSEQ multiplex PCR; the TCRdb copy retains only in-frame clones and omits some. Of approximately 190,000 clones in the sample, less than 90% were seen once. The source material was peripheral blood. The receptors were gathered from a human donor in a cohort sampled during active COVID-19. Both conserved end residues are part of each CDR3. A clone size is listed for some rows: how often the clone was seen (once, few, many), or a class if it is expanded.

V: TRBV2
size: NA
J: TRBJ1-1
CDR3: CASSEAGAGYVQAFF

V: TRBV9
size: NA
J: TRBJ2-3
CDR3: CASSVSPGLDTQYF

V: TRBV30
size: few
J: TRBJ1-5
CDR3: CAWSVGGAAYSNQPQHF

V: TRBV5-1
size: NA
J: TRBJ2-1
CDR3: CASSTDSSYNEQFF

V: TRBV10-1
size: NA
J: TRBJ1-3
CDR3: CASSPSSGNTIYF

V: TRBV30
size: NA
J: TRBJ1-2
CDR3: CAWSDPLGQGRIGYTF

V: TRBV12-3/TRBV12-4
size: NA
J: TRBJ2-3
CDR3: CASSGTSPDTQYF

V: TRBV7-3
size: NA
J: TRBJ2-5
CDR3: CASSLAGGRETQYF

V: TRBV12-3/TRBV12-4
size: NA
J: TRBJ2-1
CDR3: CASRRDLLGGQFF

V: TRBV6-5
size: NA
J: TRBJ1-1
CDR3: CASTQRQGGTEAFF

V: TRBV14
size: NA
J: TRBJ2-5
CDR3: CASSPSTGPQETQYF

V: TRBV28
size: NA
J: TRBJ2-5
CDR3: CASSSIPRGGTQYF

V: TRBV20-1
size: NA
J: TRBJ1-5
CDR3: CSASLRYSNQPQHF

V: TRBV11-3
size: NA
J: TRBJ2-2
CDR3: CASRQFAGELFF

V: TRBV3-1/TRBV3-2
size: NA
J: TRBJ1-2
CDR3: CASSHRGNYGYTF

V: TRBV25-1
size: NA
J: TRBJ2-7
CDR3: CASRGAGRSYEQYF

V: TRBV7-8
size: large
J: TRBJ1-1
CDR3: CASSPGGTEAFF

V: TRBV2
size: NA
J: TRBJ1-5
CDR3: CASTLLGGPDQPQHF

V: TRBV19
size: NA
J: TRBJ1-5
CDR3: CASRVTWTGISNQPQHF

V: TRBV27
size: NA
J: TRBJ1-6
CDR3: CASSLFVGQGVGRYNSPLHF

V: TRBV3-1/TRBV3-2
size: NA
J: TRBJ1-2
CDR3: CASSQEGGENYGYTF

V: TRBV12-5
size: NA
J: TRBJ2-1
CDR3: CASGLTVASGRFRRNEQFF

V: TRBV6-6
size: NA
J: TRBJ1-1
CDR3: CASSGFEYSVNTEAFF

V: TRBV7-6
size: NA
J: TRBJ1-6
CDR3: CASSVRDSSSYNSPLHF

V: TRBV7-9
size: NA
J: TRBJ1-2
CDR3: CASSLARGASDGYTF

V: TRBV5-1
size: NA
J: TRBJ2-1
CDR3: CASMTSLNYNEQFF

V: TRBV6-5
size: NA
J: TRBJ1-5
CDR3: CASGGTRPQHF

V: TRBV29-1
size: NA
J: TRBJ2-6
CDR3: CSVDRLSGANVLTF

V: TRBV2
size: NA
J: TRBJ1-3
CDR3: CASSERENGNTIYF

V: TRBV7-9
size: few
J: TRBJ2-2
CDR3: CASSFNRGTGELFF

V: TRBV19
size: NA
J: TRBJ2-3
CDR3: CASSMGTEADTQYF

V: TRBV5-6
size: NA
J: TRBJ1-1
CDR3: CASSWVDRGAAFF

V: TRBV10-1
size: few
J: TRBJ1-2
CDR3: CASRTGAAYGYTF

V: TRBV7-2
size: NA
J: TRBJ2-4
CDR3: CASSFVREANIQYF

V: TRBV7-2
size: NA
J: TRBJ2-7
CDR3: CASSLSAGIEQYF

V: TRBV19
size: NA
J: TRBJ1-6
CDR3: CASTVDRGLSPLHF

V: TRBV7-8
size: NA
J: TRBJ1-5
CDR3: CASTHLRDRRPSSNQPQHF

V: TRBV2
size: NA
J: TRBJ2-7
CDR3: CASFKDRGRREQYF

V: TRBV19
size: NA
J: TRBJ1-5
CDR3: CASRTGVLNQPQHF

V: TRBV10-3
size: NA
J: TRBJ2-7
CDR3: CAISESTGESQYF

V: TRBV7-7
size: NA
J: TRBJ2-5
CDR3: CASSSMEGGYQETQYF